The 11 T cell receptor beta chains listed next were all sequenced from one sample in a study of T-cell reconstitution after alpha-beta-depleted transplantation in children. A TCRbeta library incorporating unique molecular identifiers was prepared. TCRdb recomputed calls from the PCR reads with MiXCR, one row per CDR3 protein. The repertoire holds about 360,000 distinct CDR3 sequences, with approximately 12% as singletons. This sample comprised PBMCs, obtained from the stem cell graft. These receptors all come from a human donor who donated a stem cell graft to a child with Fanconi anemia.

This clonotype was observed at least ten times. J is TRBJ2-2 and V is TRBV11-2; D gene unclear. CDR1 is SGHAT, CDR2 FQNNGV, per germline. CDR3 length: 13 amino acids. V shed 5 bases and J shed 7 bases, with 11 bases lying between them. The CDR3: CASSPGSGGELFF. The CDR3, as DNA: TGTGCCAGCAGCCCCGGATCCGGCGGGGAGCTGTTTTTT.

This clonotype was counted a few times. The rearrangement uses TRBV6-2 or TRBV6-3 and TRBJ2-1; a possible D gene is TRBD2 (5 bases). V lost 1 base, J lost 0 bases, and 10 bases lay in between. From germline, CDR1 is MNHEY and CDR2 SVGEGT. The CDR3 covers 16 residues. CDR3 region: CASSYYPGISYNEQFF. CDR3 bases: TGTGCCAGCAGTTACTACCCGGGAATCTCCTACAATGAGCAGTTCTTC.

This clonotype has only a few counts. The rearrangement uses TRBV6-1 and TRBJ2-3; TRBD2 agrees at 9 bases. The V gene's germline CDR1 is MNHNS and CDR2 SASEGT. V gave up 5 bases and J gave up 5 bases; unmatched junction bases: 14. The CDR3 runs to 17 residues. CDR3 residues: CASSPRKGSGGRDTQYF. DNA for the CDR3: TGTGCCAGCAGTCCCCGCAAGGGTAGCGGGGGACGAGATACGCAGTATTTT.

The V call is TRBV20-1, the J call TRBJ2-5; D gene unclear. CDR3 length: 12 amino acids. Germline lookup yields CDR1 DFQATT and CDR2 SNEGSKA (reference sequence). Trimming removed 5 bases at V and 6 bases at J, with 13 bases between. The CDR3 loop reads CSAPRGGQTQYF. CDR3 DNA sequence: TGCAGTGCTCCGCGCGGTGGGCAGACCCAGTACTTC.

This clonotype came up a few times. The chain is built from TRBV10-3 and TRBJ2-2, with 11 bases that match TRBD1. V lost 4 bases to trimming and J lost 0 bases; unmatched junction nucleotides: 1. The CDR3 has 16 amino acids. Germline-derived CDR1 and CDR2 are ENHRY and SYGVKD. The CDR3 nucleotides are TGTGCCATCAGTGTGGGACAGGGGGCGAACACCGGGGAGCTGTTTTTT. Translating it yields CAISVGQGANTGELFF.

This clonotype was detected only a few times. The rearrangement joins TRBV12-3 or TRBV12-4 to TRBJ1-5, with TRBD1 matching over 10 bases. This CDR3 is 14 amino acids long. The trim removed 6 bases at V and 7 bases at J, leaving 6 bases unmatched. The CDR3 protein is CASSRQGAEQPQHF. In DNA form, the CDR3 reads TGTGCCAGCAGCAGACAGGGGGCCGAACAGCCCCAGCATTTT.

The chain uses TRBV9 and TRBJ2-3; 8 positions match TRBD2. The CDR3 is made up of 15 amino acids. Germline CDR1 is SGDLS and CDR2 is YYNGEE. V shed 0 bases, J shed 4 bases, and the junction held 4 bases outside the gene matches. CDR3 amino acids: CASSVEDSGADTQYF. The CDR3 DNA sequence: TGTGCCAGCAGCGTAGAGGATAGCGGGGCAGATACGCAGTATTTT.

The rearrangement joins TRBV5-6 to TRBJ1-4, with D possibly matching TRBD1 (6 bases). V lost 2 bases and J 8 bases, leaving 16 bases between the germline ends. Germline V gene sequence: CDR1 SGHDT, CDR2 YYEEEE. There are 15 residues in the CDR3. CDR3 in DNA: TGTGCCAGCAGCTTCCGACAGGCCTTCGAAGAAAAACTGTTTTTT. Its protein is CASSFRQAFEEKLFF. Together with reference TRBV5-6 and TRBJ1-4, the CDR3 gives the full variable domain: DAGVTQSPTHLIKTRGQQVTLRCSPKSGHDTVSWYQQALGQGPQFIFQYYEEEERQRGNFPDRFSGHQFPNYSSELNVNALLLGDSALYLCASSFRQAFEEKLFFGSGTQLSVL.

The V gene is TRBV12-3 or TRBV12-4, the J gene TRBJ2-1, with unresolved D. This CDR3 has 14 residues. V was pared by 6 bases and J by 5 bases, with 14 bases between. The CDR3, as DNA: TGTGCCAGCAGCCTAAATTTTATTAACAATGAGCAGTTCTTC. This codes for CASSLNFINNEQFF.

CDR3 sequence (DNA): TGCGCCAGCAGCGGGGGGGACTGGCCCTACGAGCAGTACGTC. It translates to CASSGGDWPYEQYV. The chain employs TRBV5-1 and TRBJ2-7; 7 bases are shared with TRBD2. V lost 4 bases, J lost 2 bases, and 6 bases stayed unmatched. Germline V gene data show CDR1 as SGHRS and CDR2 as YFSETQ. The CDR3 loop spans 14 amino acids.

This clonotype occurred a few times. CDR3 residues: CASSLATGSNYGYTF. CDR3 nucleotide sequence: TGTGCCAGCAGCTTAGCGACAGGGTCCAACTATGGCTACACCTTC. The rearrangement links TRBV7-8 to TRBJ1-2, with TRBD1 identical over 7 bases. Germline CDR1 SGHVS, CDR2 FQNEAQ. This CDR3 has 15 amino acids. V lost 0 bases to trimming and J lost 2 bases; unmatched junction nucleotides: 3.